This is a list of T cell receptor beta chains from one sample in a study of response to subunit inactivated influenza vaccine. TCRdb reanalysed the RT-PCR reads using MiXCR and keeps one entry per CDR3 protein. Here the sample spans 500,000 to 550,000 distinct CDR3 sequences, around 21% being singletons. In addition, the sample was reused for a study of T cells expressing NK-cell markers.

Here the sequenced sample was CD4+ T cells sorted from PBMCs, taken 11 to 12 days after vaccination. These receptors were taken from a man aged 50-59 years who received an inactivated influenza vaccine. Each CDR3 is given with its conserved first and last residue. The D gene is left open where the match is weak. Expanded clones get a size class; other rows say once, few or many, or leave the size out.

clone_size,d_call,cdr3_length,j_call,v_call,cdr3_aa,cdr3_nt
NA,NA,15,TRBJ2-2,TRBV7-2,CASSLGSGMAGELFF,TGTGCCAGCAGCTTAGGGTCAGGGATGGCCGGGGAGCTGTTTTTT
few,NA,15,TRBJ2-2,TRBV6-1,CASRLSHANTGELFF,TGTGCCAGCAGACTTAGCCACGCGAACACCGGGGAGCTGTTTTTT
NA,NA,15,TRBJ2-5,TRBV20-1,CSARRNVGQQETQYF,TGCAGTGCTAGAAGAAATGTCGGACAGCAAGAGACCCAGTACTTC
many,NA,12,TRBJ2-1,TRBV20-1,CSAKYTDNEQFF,TGCAGTGCTAAGTATACCGACAATGAGCAGTTCTTC
NA,NA,17,TRBJ2-1,TRBV30,CAWSVGRRATSYNEQFF,TGTGCCTGGAGTGTAGGTCGGCGGGCGACCTCCTACAATGAGCAGTTCTTC
few,TRBD2,14,TRBJ2-3,TRBV20-1,CSAATSGMTDTQYF,TGCAGTGCCGCGACTAGCGGGATGACAGATACGCAGTATTTT
NA,NA,14,TRBJ1-3,TRBV10-2,CASREQLSGNTIYF,TGCGCCAGCAGAGAACAGCTCTCTGGAAACACCATATATTTT
few,NA,13,TRBJ1-1,TRBV4-3,CASSQLGNTEAFF,TGCGCCAGCAGCCAATTGGGCAACACTGAAGCTTTCTTT
NA,NA,15,TRBJ2-1,TRBV5-5,CASSLTGQEWNEQFF,TGTGCCAGCAGCTTGACAGGGCAAGAATGGAATGAGCAGTTCTTC
NA,NA,14,TRBJ2-5,TRBV7-2,CASSLGGDWETQYF,TGTGCCAGCAGCTTGGGGGGCGATTGGGAGACCCAGTACTTC
few,NA,15,TRBJ2-3,TRBV2,CASSTRTRFTDTQYF,TGTGCCAGCAGTACTAGGACCCGATTCACAGATACGCAGTATTTT
NA,NA,14,TRBJ2-3,TRBV7-2,CASSSPSKGDTQYF,TGTGCCAGCAGCTCCCCGTCGAAGGGAGATACGCAGTATTTT
NA,NA,14,TRBJ2-1,TRBV20-1,CSARDRVGRNEQFF,TGCAGTGCTAGAGATCGGGTGGGCCGGAATGAGCAGTTCTTC
few,TRBD1,14,TRBJ2-3,TRBV20-1,CSAKDRGRVDTQYF,TGCAGTGCTAAAGACAGGGGGCGAGTCGATACGCAGTATTTT
NA,TRBD2,15,TRBJ2-7,TRBV9,CASSFSAGGPYEQYF,TGTGCCAGCAGCTTCTCAGCGGGAGGGCCCTACGAGCAGTACTTC
few,NA,21,TRBJ2-3,TRBV29-1,CSVEVREVGTGNTFSTDTQYF,TGCAGCGTTGAAGTCCGGGAGGTGGGGACAGGAAATACCTTTAGCACAGATACGCAGTATTTT
few,TRBD1,15,TRBJ2-7,TRBV5-1,CASSSAGQGFYEQYF,TGCGCCAGCAGCTCGGCGGGACAGGGATTCTACGAGCAGTACTTC
few,NA,14,TRBJ2-5,TRBV6-1,CASSEGGRVETQYF,TGTGCCAGCAGTGAAGGCGGCAGGGTAGAGACCCAGTACTTC
NA,NA,15,TRBJ1-3,TRBV20-1,CSARWESYSGNTIYF,TGCAGTGCTAGATGGGAGTCCTACTCTGGAAACACCATATATTTT
few,TRBD1,15,TRBJ1-4,TRBV6-1,CASARRQGDYEKLFF,TGTGCCAGCGCCCGTCGACAGGGGGATTATGAAAAACTGTTTTTT
few,TRBD2,14,TRBJ2-3,TRBV4-3,CASSAGGLADTQYF,TGCGCCAGCAGCGCGGGGGGGCTGGCAGATACGCAGTATTTT
NA,NA,14,TRBJ1-4,TRBV12-3/TRBV12-4,CASRRSSTNEKLFF,TGTGCCAGCAGGAGGTCCTCAACTAATGAAAAACTGTTTTTT
once,TRBD2,15,TRBJ2-7,TRBV7-6,CASSLEGGRAREQYF,TGTGCCAGCAGCTTAGAGGGCGGGAGGGCCCGCGAGCAGTACTTC
NA,NA,17,TRBJ2-1,TRBV25-1,CASSDLQGLGSYNEQFF,TGTGCCAGCAGTGACCTTCAGGGGCTTGGGTCCTACAATGAGCAGTTCTTC
NA,TRBD2,15,TRBJ2-3,TRBV20-1,CSAISDGGFTDTQYF,TGCAGTGCTATCTCCGACGGGGGGTTCACAGATACGCAGTATTTT
few,NA,14,TRBJ2-1,TRBV12-3/TRBV12-4,CASSLQGEYNEQFF,TGTGCCAGCAGTTTACAGGGCGAGTACAATGAGCAGTTCTTC
NA,TRBD1,14,TRBJ2-3,TRBV7-9,CASSRDRAADTQYF,TGTGCCAGCAGCCGGGACAGGGCGGCAGATACGCAGTATTTT
few,NA,14,TRBJ1-1,TRBV5-1,CASSELGANTEAFF,TGCGCCAGCAGCGAATTGGGGGCGAACACTGAAGCTTTCTTT
few,NA,17,TRBJ2-3,TRBV7-9,CASSLAHAGPLTDTQYF,TGTGCCAGCAGCTTAGCGCACGCAGGGCCTCTTACAGATACGCAGTATTTT
NA,TRBD1,16,TRBJ2-2,TRBV5-1,CASSFGQGANTGELFF,TGCGCCAGCAGCTTTGGCCAGGGGGCGAACACCGGGGAGCTGTTTTTT
few,NA,12,TRBJ1-1,TRBV20-1,CSASRGGNEAFF,TGCAGTGCTAGCCGCGGAGGGAATGAAGCTTTCTTT
NA,NA,13,TRBJ2-2,TRBV6-1,CASRIDTTGELFF,TGTGCCAGCAGGATCGATACCACCGGGGAGCTGTTTTTT
NA,NA,13,TRBJ2-5,TRBV5-1,CASSFLSQETQYF,TGCGCCAGCAGCTTTCTCAGCCAAGAGACCCAGTACTTC
NA,NA,14,TRBJ2-3,TRBV7-2,CASSLTRGADTQYF,TGTGCCAGCAGCTTAACTAGGGGGGCAGATACGCAGTATTTT
few,NA,13,TRBJ1-2,TRBV12-3/TRBV12-4,CASSSPGLRGYTF,TGTGCCAGCAGTTCTCCGGGACTCCGTGGCTACACCTTC
NA,NA,17,TRBJ1-1,TRBV4-3,CASSQDVRRNMNTEAFF,TGCGCCAGCAGCCAAGATGTTCGCAGGAACATGAACACTGAAGCTTTCTTT
NA,NA,16,TRBJ2-2,TRBV11-2,CASSLQAVRGTGELFF,TGTGCCAGCAGCTTACAGGCGGTGCGAGGGACCGGGGAGCTGTTTTTT
few,NA,13,TRBJ2-7,TRBV2,CASSGGSSNEQYF,TGTGCCAGCAGTGGAGGGTCCTCTAACGAGCAGTACTTC
NA,NA,14,TRBJ1-5,TRBV12-3/TRBV12-4,CASSPGAGDQPQHF,TGTGCCAGCAGCCCCGGCGCCGGGGATCAGCCCCAGCATTTT
NA,NA,13,TRBJ1-6,TRBV20-1,CSALDRLNSPLHF,TGCAGTGCTCTCGACAGGCTGAATTCACCCCTCCACTTT
NA,TRBD1,15,TRBJ1-6,TRBV7-8,CASSLVSGGHGGLHF,TGTGCCAGCAGCTTAGTGTCAGGGGGGCATGGGGGCCTCCACTTT
few,NA,14,TRBJ1-5,TRBV10-3,CATQDRNSNQPQHF,TGTGCCACACAGGACAGAAATAGCAATCAGCCCCAGCATTTT
NA,TRBD2,15,TRBJ2-3,TRBV20-1,CSATRGGGAKDTQYF,TGCAGTGCTACCAGGGGCGGGGGGGCCAAGGATACGCAGTATTTT
few,TRBD1,14,TRBJ1-2,TRBV12-3/TRBV12-4,CASSLRQGSSGYTF,TGTGCCAGCAGTCTACGACAGGGGAGTTCTGGCTACACCTTC
many,NA,12,TRBJ2-5,TRBV20-1,CSARGSQETQYF,TGCAGTGCTAGGGGCAGCCAAGAGACCCAGTACTTC
few,TRBD2,15,TRBJ2-7,TRBV5-1,CASILSGGTSYEQYF,TGCGCCAGCATTCTTTCCGGGGGGACCTCCTACGAGCAGTACTTC
NA,NA,12,TRBJ2-7,TRBV2,CASAVLKNEQYF,TGTGCCAGCGCCGTACTGAAAAACGAGCAGTACTTC
NA,NA,14,TRBJ1-3,TRBV11-2,CASSVTFSGNTIYF,TGTGCCAGCAGCGTCACATTCTCTGGAAACACCATATATTTT
many,NA,12,TRBJ2-1,TRBV12-3/TRBV12-4,CASRNPMGEQFF,TGTGCCAGCAGGAATCCTATGGGTGAGCAGTTCTTC
NA,NA,13,TRBJ2-7,TRBV29-1,CSVAHRSSYEQYF,TGCAGCGTCGCGCACAGGAGCTCCTACGAGCAGTACTTC
NA,NA,12,TRBJ2-4,TRBV2,CASNQGKNIQYF,TGTGCCAGCAATCAGGGGAAAAACATTCAGTACTTC
few,NA,14,TRBJ1-2,TRBV5-1,CASSLDGGLYGYTF,TGCGCCAGCAGCTTGGATGGGGGGCTGTATGGCTACACCTTC
few,NA,14,TRBJ1-1,TRBV28,CASSHPPGNTEAFF,TGTGCCAGCAGTCACCCCCCGGGGAACACTGAAGCTTTCTTT
NA,NA,13,TRBJ2-7,TRBV2,CASRGTRSYEQYF,TGTGCCAGCAGAGGGACGAGGTCCTACGAGCAGTACTTC
few,TRBD1,15,TRBJ2-4,TRBV7-9,CASSGVKGASGIQYF,TGTGCCAGCAGCGGGGTGAAGGGGGCGTCTGGCATTCAGTACTTC
few,TRBD1,15,TRBJ2-3,TRBV12-3/TRBV12-4,CASSLGTEAADTQYF,TGTGCCAGCAGCCTCGGGACAGAAGCAGCAGATACGCAGTATTTT
few,NA,13,TRBJ2-2,TRBV20-1,CSAGTGYTGELFF,TGCAGTGCAGGAACAGGGTACACCGGGGAGCTGTTTTTT